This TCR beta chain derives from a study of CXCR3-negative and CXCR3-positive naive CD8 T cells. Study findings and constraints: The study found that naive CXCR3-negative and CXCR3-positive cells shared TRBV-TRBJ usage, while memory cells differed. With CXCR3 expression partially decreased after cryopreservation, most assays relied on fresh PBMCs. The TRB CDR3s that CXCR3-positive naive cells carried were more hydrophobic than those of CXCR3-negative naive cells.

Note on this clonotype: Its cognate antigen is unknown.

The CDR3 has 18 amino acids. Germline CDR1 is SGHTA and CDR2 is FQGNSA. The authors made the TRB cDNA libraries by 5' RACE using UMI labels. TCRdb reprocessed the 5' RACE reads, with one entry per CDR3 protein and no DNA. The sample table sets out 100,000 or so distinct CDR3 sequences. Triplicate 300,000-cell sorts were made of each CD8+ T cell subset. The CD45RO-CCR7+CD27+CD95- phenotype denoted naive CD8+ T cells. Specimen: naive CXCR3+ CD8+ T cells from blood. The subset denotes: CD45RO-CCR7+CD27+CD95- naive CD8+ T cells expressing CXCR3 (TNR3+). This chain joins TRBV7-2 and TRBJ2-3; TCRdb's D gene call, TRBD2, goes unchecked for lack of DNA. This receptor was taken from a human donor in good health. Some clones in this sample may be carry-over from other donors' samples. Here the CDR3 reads CASSLEVLAGMGTDTQYF.